The TCR beta chain described here comes from a study of blood T cells in healthy people across ages. This CDR3 region has 15 residues. Germline values: CDR1 LGHNA, CDR2 YSLEER. Deletions cut 0 bases from V and 0 bases from J, with 5 bases between. Using a J-beta primer mix together with a sample-barcoded 5' primer, a second PCR was run for roughly 6 to 12 cycles. A single record per CDR3 protein comes from TCRdb applying MiXCR to the 5' RACE reads. The profile shows over 600,000 distinct CDR3 sequences, more than 50% of them singletons. Isolation per sample recovered at least 7 million PBMCs. The chain recombines TRBV4-3 with TRBJ1-4; D uncertain. This TCR was recovered from a middle-aged man in good health. The specimen was blood. CDR3 coding DNA: TGCGCCAGCAGCCAAGAGAGAGCAACTAATGAAAAACTGTTTTTT. Translation gives CASSQERATNEKLFF.